These 31 T cell receptor beta chains share one sample of origin, sequenced in a study of T cell changes during pregnancy in multiple sclerosis. Sequencing used immunoSEQ multiplex PCR; TCRdb keeps in-frame clones, though not all of them. Among some 15,000 clones listed, 70% to 90% were seen once. The sample consisted of CD8+ T cells from peripheral blood mononuclear cells, taken in the second trimester of pregnancy. Receptors were obtained from a female donor in good health, enrolled as a control in a pregnancy study.

The chain joins TRBV10-1 to TRBJ2-7, with 13 bases identical to TRBD2. Germline V lookup: CDR1 WNHNN, CDR2 SYGVQD (reference sequence). V shed 3 bases, J shed 5 bases, and the junction held 7 bases outside the gene matches. The CDR3 extends over 16 amino acids. The CDR3 protein is CASSDPGLAGTHEQYF. CDR3 sequence (DNA): TGCGCCAGCAGTGACCCGGGACTAGCGGGAACCCACGAGCAGTACTTC.

The chain uses TRBV18 and TRBJ2-5, with a weak D call TRBD1 (6 bases). The CDR3 length is 14 residues. Trimming shortened V by 3 bases and J by 1 base, and 9 bases separated the two germline ends. CDR1 and CDR2 from the germline V gene are KGHSH and LQKENI. The CDR3 reads CASSPSRGQETQYF. In DNA, the CDR3 is TGTGCCAGCTCACCTAGCAGGGGCCAAGAGACCCAGTACTTC.

This chain uses TRBV4-1 with TRBJ2-7, with no clear D. The V end was cut by 8 bases, the J end by 3 bases, with 14 bases between. The CDR3 totals 13 residues. CDR1 and CDR2 from the germline V gene are MGHRA and YSYEKL. The CDR3 reads CASADPRNYEQYF. Here the CDR3 DNA reads TGCGCCAGCGCTGACCCGCGGAACTACGAGCAGTACTTC.

This sequence joins TRBV6-1 and TRBJ2-1, with 14 bases aligning to TRBD2. The CDR3 spans 15 residues. V was pared by 8 bases and J by 6 bases, with 6 bases of the junction left unmatched. CDR1 and CDR2 (germline): MNHNS, SASEGT. The CDR3 DNA follows: TGTGCCAGCCAAGTTGGACTAGCGGGGGGCAATGAGCAGTTCTTC. Encoded protein: CASQVGLAGGNEQFF.

The chain has TRBV4-3 and TRBJ2-7, with 7 nucleotides matching TRBD2. Trimming took 0 bases from V and 6 from J; bases not matched to a gene: 11. CDR3 length: 16 residues. Germline V lookup: CDR1 LGHNA, CDR2 YSLEER. The CDR3: CASSQEAGAPSSEQYF. In DNA form, the CDR3 reads TGCGCCAGCAGCCAAGAGGCGGGAGCCCCTAGCTCCGAGCAGTACTTC.

The V call is TRBV6-1, the J call TRBJ2-3; 7 positions match TRBD2. Trimming at V came to 2 bases and at J to 4 bases, leaving 6 bases not matched to a gene. The CDR3 sequence is 15 residues long. The germline V gene encodes CDR1 MNHNS and CDR2 SASEGT. The CDR3 sequence is CASSESGGGADTQYF. Here the CDR3 DNA reads TGTGCCAGCAGTGAATCGGGGGGTGGGGCAGATACGCAGTATTTT.

V gene TRBV11-2 combines with J gene TRBJ2-7; D is perhaps TRBD1 (6 bases). Germline assignment: CDR1 SGHAT and CDR2 FQNNGV. The ends were cut back, 5 bases at V and 9 bases at J, with 14 bases in the middle. This CDR3 comprises 12 residues. DNA of the CDR3: TGTGCCAGCAGCGGGGGCCTAGCCGGGCAGTACTTC. This sequence encodes CASSGGLAGQYF.

This chain links TRBV18 with TRBJ2-1, with TRBD1 identical over 11 bases. The CDR3 covers 16 residues. CDR1 is KGHSH and CDR2 is LQKENI in the germline V gene. The trim removed 5 bases at V and 4 bases at J, leaving 7 bases unmatched. The CDR3 sequence: CASSGAGTGGYNEQFF. In nucleotides, the CDR3 is TGTGCCAGCTCAGGGGCCGGGACAGGGGGTTACAATGAGCAGTTCTTC.

The chain recombines TRBV10-3 with TRBJ2-7; tentative D call: TRBD1 (6 bases). This CDR3 is built from 16 residues. Trimming shortened V by 8 bases and J by 1 base, and 21 bases separated the two germline ends. CDR1 and CDR2 from the germline V gene are ENHRY and SYGVKD. The CDR3 reads CAISLHTGKSSYEQYF. The CDR3, as DNA: TGTGCCATCTCCCTGCATACAGGGAAGTCTTCCTACGAGCAGTACTTC.

The chain couples TRBV19 to TRBJ2-1; D ambiguous. Germline values: CDR1 LNHDA, CDR2 SQIVND (reference sequence). This CDR3 contains 14 residues. The V end lost 3 bases, the J end lost 2 bases, and 8 bases lay between the germline ends. This CDR3 is CASSIQVAYNEQFF. DNA for the CDR3: TGTGCCAGTAGTATCCAGGTCGCCTACAATGAGCAGTTCTTC.

The V call is TRBV7-3, the J call TRBJ2-1; 7 bases are a match to TRBD2. The CDR3 totals 15 residues. CDR1 SGHTA and CDR2 FQGTGA come from the germline V gene. Losses at the gene ends were 3 bases for V and 7 bases for J; bases not matched to a gene: 9. The CDR3 coding sequence is TGTGCCAGCAGCTTCAACCCCGGGAGGAGGAATGAGCAGTTCTTC. It encodes CASSFNPGRRNEQFF.

V gene TRBV4-1 combines with J gene TRBJ2-3, with a tentative D call TRBD1 (6 bases). This CDR3 is built from 16 residues. The ends were cut back, 0 bases at V and 0 bases at J, with 10 bases in the middle. From germline, CDR1 is MGHRA and CDR2 YSYEKL. Here the CDR3 reads CASSQERGSSTDTQYF. The CDR3 nucleotides read TGCGCCAGCAGCCAAGAGAGGGGGAGCAGCACAGATACGCAGTATTTT.

By share, this clone ranks as medium-sized. The CDR3 here is CAISESKLEQGLYGYTF. CDR3 in DNA: TGTGCCATCAGTGAGTCGAAATTAGAACAGGGGCTCTATGGCTACACCTTC. The chain has TRBV10-3 and TRBJ1-2; 7 bases are a match to TRBD1. V trimming: 0 bases; J trimming: 4 bases; junction bases outside the gene matches: 11. Looked up from germline, CDR1 is ENHRY and CDR2 is SYGVKD. This CDR3 region has 17 residues.

V and J are TRBV7-2 and TRBJ2-4; 8 bases fit TRBD2. J lost 3 bases, V lost 2 bases, and 6 bases had no gene match. The germline V gene encodes CDR1 SGHTA and CDR2 FQGNSA. This CDR3 is built from 16 residues. The DNA for the CDR3 is TGTGCCAGCAGCTTATCGGGGGGGTGGGGCAAAAACATTCAGTACTTC. It translates to CASSLSGGWGKNIQYF.

V gene TRBV5-8 combines with J gene TRBJ2-7; 9 positions match TRBD1. CDR3 size: 16 residues. CDR1 and CDR2 (germline): SGHTS, YDEGEE. Unmatched junction bases numbered 12, after V lost 5 bases and J lost 3 bases. CDR3: CASRMTSGTGYYEQYF. The CDR3 coding sequence is TGTGCCAGCAGGATGACATCCGGGACAGGGTACTACGAGCAGTACTTC.

The chain is built from TRBV15 and TRBJ2-7; no definite D call. V was clipped by 6 bases and J by 0 bases, with 9 bases between them. The CDR3 spans 13 residues. Germline V gene data show CDR1 as LNHNV and CDR2 as YYDKDF (reference sequence). The CDR3 nucleotides are TGTGCCACCAGGTCCGATAGCTCCTACGAGCAGTACTTC. It is translated as CATRSDSSYEQYF.

This clone was counted once. The chain is built from TRBV11-2 and TRBJ2-1, with 11 bases matching TRBD2. Germline trimming cut 3 bases from V and 8 bases from J; bases unmatched to any gene: 9. Germline V CDR1 and CDR2: SGHAT, FQNNGV. This CDR3 is 16 amino acids long. CDR3 coding DNA: TGTGCCAGCAGCTTGACTAGCGGGGCCGGGGGGGATGAGCAGTTCTTC. Protein: CASSLTSGAGGDEQFF.

The rearrangement uses TRBV13 and TRBJ2-1; weak D call: TRBD1 (5 bases). This CDR3 has 14 residues. V shed 1 base and J shed 5 bases, with 9 bases lying between them. CDR1 PRHDT and CDR2 FYEKMQ come from the germline V gene (reference sequence). The CDR3 sequence: CASSLAQVNNEQFF. CDR3 DNA: TGTGCCAGCAGCTTAGCACAGGTTAACAATGAGCAGTTCTTC.

This chain links TRBV27 with TRBJ1-6, with 9 nucleotides matching TRBD1. This CDR3 has 12 residues. Germline CDR1 is MNHEY and CDR2 is SMNVEV (reference sequence). The ends lost 6 bases at V and 12 bases at J; junction bases unmatched: 3. As DNA, the CDR3 is TGTGCCAGCAGCCTGACAGGGGGACCCCTCCACTTT. It codes for CASSLTGGPLHF.

The rearrangement joins TRBV30 to TRBJ1-1; D not certain. Trimming pared 2 bases from V and 2 bases from J, leaving 9 bases between. Germline CDR1 and CDR2: GTSNPN and SVGIG (reference sequence). This CDR3 is built from 13 residues. In DNA form, the CDR3 reads TGTGCCTGGAGTAAGTCAGGTAACACTGAAGCTTTCTTT. It specifies CAWSKSGNTEAFF.

This chain uses TRBV6-6 with TRBJ2-1; D ambiguous. Germline CDR1 is MNHNY and CDR2 is SVGAGI (reference sequence). The CDR3 covers 12 residues. V was pared by 2 bases and J by 8 bases, with 7 bases between. This CDR3 reads CASSYPDYEQFF. CDR3 sequence (DNA): TGTGCCAGCAGTTACCCAGACTATGAGCAGTTCTTC.

The rearrangement joins TRBV28 to TRBJ1-5; possible D gene TRBD1, 6 bases. This CDR3 has 14 amino acids. Trimming cost V 3 bases and J 9 bases, with 15 bases left between them. Germline V CDR1 and CDR2: MDHEN, SYDVKM. In DNA form, the CDR3 reads TGTGCCAGCAGTTTCGGCCCTGGGGGCAGGCCCCAGCATTTT. This gives the protein CASSFGPGGRPQHF.

The chain's CDR3 is CASSFSRQALDEQFF. For the CDR3, the DNA is TGTGCCAGCAGTTTCTCGCGACAGGCGCTCGATGAGCAGTTCTTC. This chain uses TRBV27 with TRBJ2-1, with D possibly being TRBD1 (6 bases). Germline CDR1 reads MNHEY; CDR2 reads SMNVEV (reference sequence). Trimming shortened V by 3 bases and J by 8 bases, and 17 bases separated the two germline ends. CDR3 size: 15 residues.

CDR3: CASSELAGGPDTQYF. The CDR3 coding sequence is TGTGCCAGCAGTGAACTAGCGGGGGGCCCCGATACGCAGTATTTT. This chain connects TRBV6-4 to TRBJ2-3, with 12 bases lining up with TRBD2. Germline V gene sequence: CDR1 MRHNA, CDR2 SNTAGT. This CDR3 has 15 amino acids. Losses at the gene ends were 3 bases for V and 6 bases for J; bases not matched to a gene: 4.

The chain carries TRBV27 and TRBJ2-7; 7 nucleotides align to TRBD2. CDR3 length equals 14 residues. The V segment lost 0 bases and the J segment 4 bases; nucleotides outside the gene matches: 3. Germline V gives CDR1 MNHEY, CDR2 SMNVEV (reference sequence). As DNA, the CDR3 is TGTGCCAGCAGTTTATCAGCGGGACGTTACGAGCAGTACTTC. This codes for CASSLSAGRYEQYF.

The chain couples TRBV29-1 to TRBJ2-5, with D perhaps TRBD1 (5 bases). From germline, CDR1 is SQVTM and CDR2 ANQGSEA. The CDR3 runs to 12 residues. Trimming stripped 4 bases from V and 5 bases from J, with 11 bases between. The CDR3 spells CSVAQGRETQYF. In nucleotides, the CDR3 is TGCAGCGTTGCCCAGGGCCGGGAGACCCAGTACTTC.

The chain employs TRBV27 and TRBJ2-5, with D tentatively TRBD1 (7 bases). Germline V gives CDR1 MNHEY, CDR2 SMNVEV (reference sequence). V lost 8 bases and J lost 2, with 15 bases in between. The CDR3 has 14 residues. The CDR3 DNA is TGTGCCAGCGCTACCAGGGGGGTACAAGAGACCCAGTACTTC. As protein: CASATRGVQETQYF.

The chain uses TRBV7-2 and TRBJ2-1, with 8 bases fitting TRBD2. Germline V CDR1 and CDR2: SGHTA, FQGNSA. V lost 3 bases and J lost 8; bases outside the gene matches: 12. The CDR3 contains 16 residues. The CDR3 loop reads CASSFEGSGSIDEQFF. CDR3 DNA: TGTGCCAGCAGCTTTGAGGGGAGCGGGAGTATCGATGAGCAGTTCTTC.

This chain uses TRBV7-9 with TRBJ1-1; D ambiguous. The CDR3 extends over 16 amino acids. CDR1 and CDR2 (germline): SEHNR, FQNEAQ (reference sequence). Trimming pared 5 bases from V and 4 bases from J, leaving 20 bases between. For the CDR3, the DNA is TGTGCCAGCAGCCCCCCGGGCGGGTGGGTGATCACTGAAGCTTTCTTT. Protein: CASSPPGGWVITEAFF.

This chain joins TRBV13 and TRBJ1-1; D ambiguous. The CDR3 consists of 13 residues. The V end was cut by 1 base, the J end by 8 bases, with 11 bases between. Per germline, CDR1 PRHDT and CDR2 FYEKMQ (reference sequence). The CDR3 DNA reads TGTGCCAGCAGCTTAGACAAGATCCCCGAAGCTTTCTTT. Its protein product is CASSLDKIPEAFF.

DNA for the CDR3: TGTGCCAGCAGTTGGACGGACACCTACGAGCAGTACTTC. The encoded protein is CASSWTDTYEQYF. V usage is TRBV6-6 and J usage is TRBJ2-7; tentative D call: TRBD1 (5 bases). The CDR3 consists of 13 residues. With 4 bases removed from V and 2 bases from J, the gap between germline ends came to 9 bases. Germline values: CDR1 MNHNY, CDR2 SVGAGI (reference sequence).